This TCR beta chain came from a study of blood T cell repertoires in COVID-19. Between the trimmed V and J ends, which lost 4 bases and 7 bases, there was a span of 15 bases. The CDR3 loop spans 14 amino acids. CDR1 is KGHDR, CDR2 SFDVKD, per germline. Clones were read by immunoSEQ multiplex PCR, and TCRdb kept only the in-frame ones, dropping some. The sample lists fewer than 350,000 clones, approximately 91% occurring once. Cohorts were based on clinical histories the participants reported. Sequenced input: PBMCs or T cells enriched from blood (not recorded which). V gene TRBV24-1 combines with J gene TRBJ1-2; D perhaps matches TRBD1 (6 bases). This receptor was taken from a man aged 55-75 years who had recovered from COVID-19. Written as DNA, the CDR3 is TGTGCCACCAGTGACCCACCACGACAGGCTGGCTACACCTTC. Translation gives CATSDPPRQAGYTF.